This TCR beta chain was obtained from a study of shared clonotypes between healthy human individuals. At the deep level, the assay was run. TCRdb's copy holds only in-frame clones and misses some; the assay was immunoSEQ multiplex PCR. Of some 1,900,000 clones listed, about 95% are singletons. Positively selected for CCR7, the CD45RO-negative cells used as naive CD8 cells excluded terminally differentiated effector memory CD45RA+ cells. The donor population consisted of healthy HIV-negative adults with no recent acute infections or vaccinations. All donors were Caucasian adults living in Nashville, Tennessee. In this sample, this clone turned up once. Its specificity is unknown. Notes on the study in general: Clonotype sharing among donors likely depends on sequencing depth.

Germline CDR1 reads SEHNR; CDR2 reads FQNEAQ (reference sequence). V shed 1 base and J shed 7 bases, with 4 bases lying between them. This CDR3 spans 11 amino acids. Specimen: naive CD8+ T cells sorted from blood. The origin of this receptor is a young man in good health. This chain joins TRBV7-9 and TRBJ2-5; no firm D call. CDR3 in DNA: TGTGCCAGCAGCTTAGATGGGACCCAGTACTTC. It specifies CASSLDGTQYF.